This TCR beta chain was found in a study of cytotoxic CD8 clonotypes in ibrutinib-treated CLL. Turning to the study itself: Enrolment comprised over ten relapsed/refractory and some 15 treatment-naive patients; some 18 were IGHV unmutated. On average, approximately 95,000 productive rearrangements and a few hundred thousand productive templates per sample.

Germline-derived CDR1 and CDR2 are SGHTS and YDEGEE. CDR3 length: 13 residues. V was pared by 4 bases and J by 0 bases, with 8 bases between. Using immunoSEQ multiplex PCR, the repertoire was profiled, and TCRdb retains in-frame clones only, with some absent. The repertoire holds tens of thousands of clones, with about 72% as singletons. The sequence was collected from a human donor with chronic lymphocytic leukemia. Source: PBMCs, taken after 12 months of ibrutinib treatment. The chain links TRBV5-8 to TRBJ2-7; a possible D gene is TRBD2 (6 bases). In nucleotides, the CDR3 is TGTGCCAGCAGCAGGGGAGGCTCCTACGAGCAGTACTTC. It specifies CASSRGGSYEQYF.